This entry features one TCR beta chain sequence. Its antigen remains unknown. This specimen belongs to a study of cytomegalovirus exposure and HLA in healthy donors. General study results and limits: Information on immune exposure was restricted to one variable (CMV serostatus). Follow-up analysis found HLA locus-dependent TCR association rates, highest for DRB1 and lowest for HLA-C. Productive status was seen about 90% or about 30% of the time for most TCR beta V segments in an earlier analysis.

13 Jbeta primers and 60 Vbeta primers were used for the PCR. Sequencing used immunoSEQ multiplex PCR; TCRdb keeps in-frame clones, though not all of them. The table lists about 110,000 clones. The CDR3 is 14 residues long. Germline CDR1 reads ENHRY; CDR2 reads SYGVKD. Germline trimming cut 4 bases from V and 2 bases from J; bases unmatched to any gene: 2. Material for sequencing was PBMCs. The chain has TRBV10-3 and TRBJ2-7, with 10 bases fitting TRBD2. This sequence originates from a man aged 35-49 years in good health and CMV-seropositive. This chain's CDR3 is CAISGAGGTYEQYF. As DNA, the CDR3 is TGTGCCATCAGTGGAGCGGGAGGGACCTACGAGCAGTACTTC.